This T cell receptor beta chain stems from a study of OX40 agonist ivuxolimab in advanced cancers. Overall study: Patients were treated with intravenous ivuxolimab, dosed at 0.01 to 10 mg/kg and infused every 2 weeks. Three patients responded partially, comprising one with hepatocellular carcinoma and two with cutaneous melanoma.

The CDR3 loop spans 19 amino acids. CDR1 and CDR2 from the germline V gene are LNHDA and SQIVND (reference sequence). The ends lost 1 base at V and 5 bases at J; junction bases unmatched: 14. Assay: immunoSEQ multiplex PCR; the TCRdb copy retains only in-frame clones and omits some. The table includes fewer than 90,000 clones, about 86% detected once. With respect to this clone: As yet, its antigen is unknown.

Regarding the study as a whole: Low normalized clonal expansion also occurred in some nonresponding patients.

This receptor was taken from an adult with an advanced solid tumor such as melanoma, head and neck, liver or kidney cancer. The chain combines TRBV19 with TRBJ2-5; 12 bases are a match to TRBD2. The sample here was CD4+ or CD8+ T cells sorted from blood, taken in a trial of the OX40 agonist ivuxolimab. Here the CDR3 reads CASSIGSGLAGIRVETQYF. For the CDR3, the DNA is TGTGCCAGTAGTATAGGATCAGGACTAGCGGGAATCAGAGTCGAGACCCAGTACTTC.